Listed below are T cell receptor beta chains from one sample, sequenced in a study of OX40 agonist ivuxolimab in advanced cancers. Clones were read by immunoSEQ multiplex PCR, and TCRdb kept only the in-frame ones, dropping some. The sample shows about 100,000 clones, 80% to 90% of them seen only once. The specimen was CD4+ or CD8+ T cells sorted from blood, collected in a trial of the OX40 agonist ivuxolimab. These receptors were obtained from an adult with an advanced solid tumor such as melanoma, head and neck, liver or kidney cancer. Both conserved end residues are part of each CDR3. D genes are given only for firm matches. Where a row states a size, it is once, few, many or the class of an expanded clone; other rows omit it.

size: .; D: .; J: TRBJ1-2; V: TRBV6-5; length: 13; DNA: TGTGCCAGCAGTCAAGACTCAGGGAGCGGCTACACCTTC; CDR3: CASSQDSGSGYTF
size: .; D: .; J: TRBJ2-2; V: TRBV30; length: 14; DNA: TGTGCCTGGAGTGTAAAAACAGCTTTCGGGGAGCTGTTTTTT; CDR3: CAWSVKTAFGELFF
size: .; D: .; J: TRBJ2-7; V: TRBV11-1; length: 11; DNA: TGTGCCAGCAGCTCACCAGGGGTGCAGTACTTC; CDR3: CASSSPGVQYF
size: .; D: TRBD1; J: TRBJ2-3; V: TRBV18; length: 15; DNA: TGTGCCAGCTCACCACAGGGGGCTTCTACAGATACGCAGTATTTT; CDR3: CASSPQGASTDTQYF
size: .; D: .; J: TRBJ1-2; V: TRBV29-1; length: 12; DNA: TGCAGCGTTAATCAGGCTAACTATGGCTACACCTTC; CDR3: CSVNQANYGYTF
size: once; D: TRBD1; J: TRBJ1-3; V: TRBV7-2; length: 14; DNA: TGTGCCAGCAGCTTAGATGCAGGGGGTGTCCCCATATATTTT; CDR3: CASSLDAGGVPIYF
size: .; D: .; J: TRBJ2-6; V: TRBV19; length: 14; DNA: TGTGCCAGTAGTGTTCCTTCTGGGGCCAACGTCCTGACTTTC; CDR3: CASSVPSGANVLTF
size: .; D: .; J: TRBJ1-4; V: TRBV28; length: 13; DNA: TGTGCCAGCAGTTTTGGGGGAAAAGAAAAACTGTTTTTT; CDR3: CASSFGGKEKLFF
size: .; D: .; J: TRBJ1-1; V: TRBV9; length: 15; DNA: TGTGCCAGCAGCGTAGAAGCACAGCCGAACACTGAAGCTTTCTTT; CDR3: CASSVEAQPNTEAFF
size: .; D: .; J: TRBJ1-5; V: TRBV28; length: 16; DNA: TGTGCCAGCAGTTTATATGGGGCTTCGGGTAATCAGCCCCAGCATTTT; CDR3: CASSLYGASGNQPQHF
size: .; D: .; J: TRBJ1-2; V: TRBV28; length: 14; DNA: TGTGCCAGCAGCCCCCCCGGGGGGAACTATGGCTACACCTTC; CDR3: CASSPPGGNYGYTF
size: .; D: .; J: TRBJ2-2; V: TRBV4-2; length: 14; DNA: TGTGCCAGCAGCCAAGCGTCAGGGGCCGGGGAGCTGTTTTTT; CDR3: CASSQASGAGELFF
size: once; D: .; J: TRBJ1-2; V: TRBV7-2; length: 15; DNA: TGTGCCAGCAGCTTAGACCGGGATAGTTTATATGGCTACACCTTC; CDR3: CASSLDRDSLYGYTF
size: .; D: .; J: TRBJ1-1; V: TRBV28; length: 12; DNA: TGTGCCAGCACCGGACGGGGGACTGAAGCTTTCTTT; CDR3: CASTGRGTEAFF
size: .; D: .; J: TRBJ2-1; V: TRBV5-1; length: 14; DNA: TGCGCCAGCAGCTTGGGACAGGCGTACAATGAGCAGTTCTTC; CDR3: CASSLGQAYNEQFF
size: .; D: .; J: TRBJ2-7; V: TRBV7-2; length: 14; DNA: TGTGCCAGCACCCCCCGGACTTCCGCCTACGAGCAGTACTTC; CDR3: CASTPRTSAYEQYF
size: .; D: .; J: TRBJ2-5; V: TRBV4-1; length: 12; DNA: TGCGCCAGCAGCCAAGCGGGAGAGACCCAGTACTTC; CDR3: CASSQAGETQYF
size: .; D: .; J: TRBJ1-5; V: TRBV15; length: 15; DNA: TGTGCCACCAGCAGAGATCAGACCGAGGGGAGGCCCCAGCATTTT; CDR3: CATSRDQTEGRPQHF
size: .; D: TRBD1; J: TRBJ1-1; V: TRBV10-3; length: 15; DNA: TGTGCCATCAGTGACGGACAGGGGGCTTACACTGAAGCTTTCTTT; CDR3: CAISDGQGAYTEAFF
size: .; D: .; J: TRBJ2-3; V: TRBV10-1; length: 12; DNA: TGCGCCAGCAGCCCTGGGACAGATACGCAGTATTTT; CDR3: CASSPGTDTQYF
size: .; D: .; J: TRBJ1-3; V: TRBV27; length: 13; DNA: TGTGCCAGCAGCAGAGGGGTCGGAAACACCATATATTTT; CDR3: CASSRGVGNTIYF
size: .; D: TRBD1; J: TRBJ2-7; V: TRBV7-3; length: 13; DNA: TGTGCCAGCAGTCCGGACAGGGACCACGAGCAGTACTTC; CDR3: CASSPDRDHEQYF
size: .; D: TRBD2; J: TRBJ2-7; V: TRBV27; length: 13; DNA: TGTGCCAGCCCAAGCGGGGTTTTATACGAGCAGTACTTC; CDR3: CASPSGVLYEQYF
size: .; D: .; J: TRBJ2-2; V: TRBV7-8; length: 12; DNA: TGTGCCAGCTACGAACTCACCGGGGAGCTGTTTTTT; CDR3: CASYELTGELFF
size: .; D: .; J: TRBJ2-7; V: TRBV20-1; length: 10; DNA: TGCAGTGCTCAAGGGTCCGGACAGTACTTC; CDR3: CSAQGSGQYF
size: .; D: .; J: TRBJ2-2; V: TRBV9; length: 14; DNA: TGTGCCAGCAGCGTGCCCCCGAACACCGGGGAGCTGTTTTTT; CDR3: CASSVPPNTGELFF
size: .; D: TRBD1; J: TRBJ1-2; V: TRBV27; length: 14; DNA: TGTGCCAGCAGCACAGGGGCGCGGGCCTATGGCTACACCTTC; CDR3: CASSTGARAYGYTF
size: .; D: .; J: TRBJ2-3; V: TRBV28; length: 14; DNA: TGTGCCAGCAGCCCTGGCTTGGGGACAGATACGCAGTATTTT; CDR3: CASSPGLGTDTQYF
size: .; D: TRBD1; J: TRBJ2-6; V: TRBV30; length: 16; DNA: TGTGCCCGACAGGGACAGGGGGGGTCTGGGGCCAACGTCCTGACTTTC; CDR3: CARQGQGGSGANVLTF
size: once; D: .; J: TRBJ2-2; V: TRBV7-7; length: 14; DNA: TGTGCCAGCAGCTTAGGCTCCAACACCGGGGAGCTGTTTTTT; CDR3: CASSLGSNTGELFF
size: .; D: .; J: TRBJ1-5; V: TRBV29-1; length: 12; DNA: TGCAGCGTTGGGGGAACCAATCAGCCCCAGCATTTT; CDR3: CSVGGTNQPQHF